This record looks at one TCR beta chain sequence and its context. Its antigen remains unknown. CDR1 and CDR2 from the germline V gene are LGHDT and YNNKEL (reference sequence). V lost 1 base, J lost 3 bases, and 14 bases lay in between. The CDR3 has 16 residues. The data were taken from a study of T cells in Graves' hyperthyroidism and ophthalmopathy. PBMCs were derived from under 13 ml fresh peripheral blood. Study-level results: In simple terms, a model built on 13 V-J features told ophthalmopathy apart from stable hyperthyroidism. Prediction of ophthalmopathy progression came a median around 6 months pre-onset. Most clonotypes expanded in thyroid above 0.001 were likewise present in blood.

TCR beta CDR3 regions were amplified from RNA. Primed by the HTBI set, a first-round RT-PCR was run on the TCR CDR3. TCRdb analysed the multiplex PCR reads with MiXCR anew, one entry per CDR3 protein. The repertoire includes 550,000 to 800,000 distinct CDR3 sequences, roughly 17% of them detected once, and roughly a sixth sits in the top ten. Sequenced material: blood. The V gene is TRBV3-1, the J gene TRBJ2-3, with a weak D call TRBD2 (5 bases). This receptor was identified in a man aged 50-59 years with Graves' hyperthyroidism. CDR3 sequence reads: CASSQVSGSWTDTQYF. CDR3 coding DNA: TGTGCCAGCAGCCAAGTTTCGGGGAGTTGGACAGATACGCAGTATTTT.